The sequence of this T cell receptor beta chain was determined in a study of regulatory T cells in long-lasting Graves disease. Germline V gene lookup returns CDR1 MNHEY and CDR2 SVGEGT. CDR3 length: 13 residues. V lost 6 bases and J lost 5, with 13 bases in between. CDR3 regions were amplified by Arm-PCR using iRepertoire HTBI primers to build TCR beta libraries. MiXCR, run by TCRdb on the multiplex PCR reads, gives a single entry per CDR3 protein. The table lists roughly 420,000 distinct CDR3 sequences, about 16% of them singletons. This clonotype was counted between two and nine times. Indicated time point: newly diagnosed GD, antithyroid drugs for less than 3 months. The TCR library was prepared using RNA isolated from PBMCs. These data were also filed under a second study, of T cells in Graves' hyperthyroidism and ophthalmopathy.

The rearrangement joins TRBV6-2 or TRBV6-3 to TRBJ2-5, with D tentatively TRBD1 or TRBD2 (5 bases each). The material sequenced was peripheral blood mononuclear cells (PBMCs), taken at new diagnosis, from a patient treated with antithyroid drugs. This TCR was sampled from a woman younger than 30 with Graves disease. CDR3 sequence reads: CASRKGWGETQYF. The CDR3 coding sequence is TGTGCCAGCAGGAAGGGTTGGGGGGAGACCCAGTACTTC.